The clone carrying this T cell receptor beta chain was picked up one time. The sample originates from a study of OX40 agonist ivuxolimab in advanced cancers. Study details: Each patient was given ivuxolimab into a vein every 2 weeks, at 0.01 to 10 mg/kg.

Only in-frame clones appear in the TCRdb table, and some are missing; sequencing was by immunoSEQ multiplex PCR. The sample has around 15,000 clones, roughly 78% seen once. This CDR3 region has 14 residues. V was shortened by 0 bases and J by 5 bases, with 10 bases between the two germline ends. From germline, CDR1 is MGHRA and CDR2 YSYEKL. This sample comprised CD4+ or CD8+ T cells sorted from blood, obtained in a trial of the OX40 agonist ivuxolimab. This TCR derives from an adult with an advanced solid tumor such as melanoma, head and neck, liver or kidney cancer. This chain links TRBV4-1 with TRBJ2-5; D perhaps matches TRBD2 (7 bases). The CDR3, as DNA: TGCGCCAGCAGCCAAGATCGGGGGGCTGAGACCCAGTACTTC. Translating gives CASSQDRGAETQYF.